The rows below give T cell receptor beta chains drawn from one sample of a study of blood T cells in healthy people across ages. MiXCR, run by TCRdb on the 5' RACE reads, gives a single entry per CDR3 protein. The table has approximately 1.5 million distinct CDR3 sequences, roughly a third seen once. Source material: blood. The receptors derive from a woman between 25 and 40 years old in good health. CDR3s include the opening cysteine and the closing phenylalanine or tryptophan. D genes are given only for firm matches. Size values are once, few and many counts, or a class for expanded clones, and some rows have none.

J | size | D | V | DNA | CDR3
TRBJ2-1 | - | TRBD1 | TRBV5-1 | TGCGCCAGCAGCTTGGATCAGGGGGTGGCCCGAGGGCTCAATGAGCAGTTCTTC | CASSLDQGVARGLNEQFF
TRBJ1-1 | few | - | TRBV11-1 | TGTGCCAGCAGCTCGGGACAACTCATGAACACTGAAGCTTTCTTT | CASSSGQLMNTEAFF
TRBJ1-5 | - | TRBD1 | TRBV4-1 | TGCGCCAGCAGCCAAGATACAGGGGTGGATCAGCCCCAGCATTTT | CASSQDTGVDQPQHF
TRBJ2-1 | many | TRBD2 | TRBV29-1 | TGCAGCGCCCTAGCGGGGAGCAATGAGCAGTTCTTC | CSALAGSNEQFF
TRBJ1-2 | - | - | TRBV7-9 | TGTGCCAGCAACCTGTGTACGGAGAACTATGGCTACACCTTC | CASNLCTENYGYTF
TRBJ1-2 | - | - | TRBV13 | TGTGCCAGCAGCTTAGTCGTTCGGACATACTATGGCTACACCTTC | CASSLVVRTYYGYTF
TRBJ2-1 | - | TRBD1 | TRBV6-5 | TGTGCCGGCAGTTACTCGATCGGTGTCTCAGGGGGCGGTGAGCAGTTCTTC | CAGSYSIGVSGGGEQFF
TRBJ2-3 | few | TRBD2 | TRBV12-3/TRBV12-4 | TGTGCCAGCAGTATCCTGCTACTAGCGGGAGGAGGCACAGATACGCAGTATTTT | CASSILLLAGGGTDTQYF
TRBJ1-2 | - | - | TRBV7-2 | TGTGCCAGCACCGTGGGGGCCTATGGCTACACCTTC | CASTVGAYGYTF
TRBJ2-3 | few | - | TRBV4-1 | TGCGCCAGCAGCCAAGTGCGGATCGGTGCTAGCACAGATACGCAGTATTTT | CASSQVRIGASTDTQYF
TRBJ2-5 | few | - | TRBV4-1 | TGCGCCAGCAGCCAAATTGGCGGAGAGACCCAGTACTTC | CASSQIGGETQYF
TRBJ1-5 | few | - | TRBV21-1 | TGTGCCAGCAGCAAAATACGACCCAGCAGGGGCAATTATAGCAATCAGCCCCAGCATTTT | CASSKIRPSRGNYSNQPQHF
TRBJ2-3 | once | TRBD2 | TRBV10-2 | TGCGCCAGCAGTGGCGGGGGGCCGGGCACAGATACGCAGTATTTT | CASSGGGPGTDTQYF
TRBJ2-5 | many | - | TRBV6-6 | TGTGCCAGCAGTTACTCGAGGCCTATGGGGGAGACCCAGTACTTC | CASSYSRPMGETQYF
TRBJ2-2 | - | - | TRBV7-9 | TGTGCCAGCAGCCCGGTGTACACCGGGGAGCTGTTTTTT | CASSPVYTGELFF
TRBJ2-7 | - | - | TRBV7-9 | TGTGCCAGCAGCTCCCCCCGAACCTACGAGCAGTACTTC | CASSSPRTYEQYF
TRBJ2-1 | - | - | TRBV9 | TGTGCCAGCAGCGTAGGCGGGACTTCCAGCTCCTACAATGAGCAGTTCTTC | CASSVGGTSSSYNEQFF
TRBJ1-2 | many | - | TRBV29-1 | TGCAGCGCTAGATCGGATGGCTACACCTTC | CSARSDGYTF
TRBJ1-2 | - | TRBD1 | TRBV6-6 | TGTGCCAGCAGTTACCCGGACAGGGGTAACTATGGCTACACCTTC | CASSYPDRGNYGYTF
TRBJ2-7 | few | - | TRBV9 | TGTGCCAGCAGCGTAGAAACAGCGGGCGAGCAGTACTTC | CASSVETAGEQYF
TRBJ1-2 | few | - | TRBV6-1 | TGTGCCAGCAGGGGGGAAGGATCATTAGAAGGTGGCTACACCTTC | CASRGEGSLEGGYTF
TRBJ1-5 | - | - | TRBV12-3/TRBV12-4 | TGTGCCAACAACCCTTCAGGGAGTCAGCCCCAGCATTTT | CANNPSGSQPQHF
TRBJ2-1 | - | - | TRBV5-1 | TGCGCCAGCAGCTTACAAGACTCGTACAATGAGCAGTTCTTC | CASSLQDSYNEQFF
TRBJ1-2 | - | - | TRBV29-1 | TGCAGCGTCGTGGACAATTCTTTTGGCTACACCTTC | CSVVDNSFGYTF
TRBJ2-1 | few | - | TRBV5-1 | TGCGCCAGCAGCTTGGATAGCGCTCTTGAGCAGTTCTTC | CASSLDSALEQFF